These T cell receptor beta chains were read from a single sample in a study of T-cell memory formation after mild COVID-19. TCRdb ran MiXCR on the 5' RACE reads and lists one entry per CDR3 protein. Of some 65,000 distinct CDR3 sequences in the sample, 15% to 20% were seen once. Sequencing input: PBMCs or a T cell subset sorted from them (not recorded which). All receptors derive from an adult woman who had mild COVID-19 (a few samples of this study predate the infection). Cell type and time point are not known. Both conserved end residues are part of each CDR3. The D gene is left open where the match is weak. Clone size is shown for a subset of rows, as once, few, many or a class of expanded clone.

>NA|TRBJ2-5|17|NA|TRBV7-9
TGTGCCAGCAGCTTAGCGTCACGACATCAGGCACAAGAGACCCAGTACTTC
CASSLASRHQAQETQYF
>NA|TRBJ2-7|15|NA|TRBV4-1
TGCGCCAGCAGCCAAGAAATAGGAACCGGCTACGAGCAGTACTTC
CASSQEIGTGYEQYF
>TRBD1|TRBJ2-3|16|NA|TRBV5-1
TGCGCCAGCAGCTCGGGACAGGGTGCTTCCACAGATACGCAGTATTTT
CASSSGQGASTDTQYF
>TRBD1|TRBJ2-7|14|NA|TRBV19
TGTGCCAGTAGCCCCCGGACAGGGACTCGGGAGCAGTACTTC
CASSPRTGTREQYF
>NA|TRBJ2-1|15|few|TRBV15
TGTGCCACCAGCAGAGATACGGACTCCTACAATGAGCAGTTCTTC
CATSRDTDSYNEQFF
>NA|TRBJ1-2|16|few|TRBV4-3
TGCGCCAGCAGCCAAGCTGGGGCCAACGGCTACTATGGCTACACCTTC
CASSQAGANGYYGYTF
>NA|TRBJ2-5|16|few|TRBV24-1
TGTGCCACCAGTGACCGACCCTTGGGGCCGGGGGAGACCCAGTACTTC
CATSDRPLGPGETQYF
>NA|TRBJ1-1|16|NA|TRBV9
TGTGCCAGCAGCGTAATCGTGGGGGACAAGAACACTGAAGCTTTCTTT
CASSVIVGDKNTEAFF
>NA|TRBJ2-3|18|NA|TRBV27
TGTGCCAGCAGTTCGGAACGGGCGGGCCGCCTTAGCACAGATACGCAGTATTTT
CASSSERAGRLSTDTQYF
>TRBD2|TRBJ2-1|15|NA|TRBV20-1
TGCAGTGCTACTTTGAGCGGGGGGGCAAACAATGAGCAGTTCTTC
CSATLSGGANNEQFF